These T cell receptor beta chains were read from a single sample in a study of blood T cell repertoires in COVID-19. Here immunoSEQ multiplex PCR was the method, and the copy in TCRdb shows in-frame clones only, minus some. This sample yields approximately 300,000 clones, of which under 90% are seen a single time; 1.8% belongs to the top ten. The sample taken for sequencing was peripheral blood. The receptors were gathered from a woman aged 30 to 39 with COVID-19, enrolled during active disease. Both conserved end residues are part of each CDR3. A D gene is named only where the DNA matches it firmly. Expanded clones are given a class, and other clones once, few, many or no size at all.

14	TRBV5-4	TRBD1	TRBJ1-2	NA	TGTGCCAGCAGCTTGACAGGGGGCTATGGTGGCTACACCTTC	CASSLTGGYGGYTF
12	TRBV5-1	NA	TRBJ1-1	NA	TGCGCCAGCAGCTACAGCAACACTGAAGCTTTCTTT	CASSYSNTEAFF
13	TRBV6-2/TRBV6-3	NA	TRBJ2-2	NA	TGTGCCAGCAGTCTAAACAGGGCCGGGGAGCTGTTTTTT	CASSLNRAGELFF
14	TRBV28	TRBD2	TRBJ2-3	NA	TGTGCCAGCAGCCCGGGGGGGTCGGTAGATACGCAGTATTTT	CASSPGGSVDTQYF
20	TRBV6-1	TRBD1	TRBJ1-5	once	TGTGCCAGCAGTGAAGGGACAGGGGGCGCGGGGGGCCGGAGCAATCAGCCCCAGCATTTT	CASSEGTGGAGGRSNQPQHF
14	TRBV3-1/TRBV3-2	TRBD1	TRBJ2-1	NA	TGTGCCAGCAGCCGGACAGGTCCATCCAATGAGCAGTTCTTC	CASSRTGPSNEQFF
14	TRBV13	NA	TRBJ1-1	NA	TGTGCCAGCAGCTTAGGGCGGCCGAACACTGAAGCTTTCTTT	CASSLGRPNTEAFF
11	TRBV20-1	NA	TRBJ2-5	NA	TGCAGTGTGGGGGGTTTCGAGACCCAGTACTTC	CSVGGFETQYF
13	TRBV4-1	NA	TRBJ2-1	NA	TGCGCCAGCAGCCAAAAACAGCTGAATGAGCAGTTCTTC	CASSQKQLNEQFF
14	TRBV9	NA	TRBJ2-2	NA	TGTGCCAGCAGCCTCGGAGGAACCACCGGGGAGCTGTTTTTT	CASSLGGTTGELFF
15	TRBV28	NA	TRBJ1-2	NA	TGTGCCAGCAGTCCCGTTTCCGGGGGTCACTATGGCTACACCTTC	CASSPVSGGHYGYTF
17	TRBV7-6	TRBD1	TRBJ2-1	NA	TGCGCCAGCAGTTACGGGACAGGGAGATTTTCAGTCAATGAGCAGTTCTTC	CASSYGTGRFSVNEQFF
15	TRBV5-1	NA	TRBJ1-2	NA	TGCGCCAGCAGCTTGACAGATCCCGCATACTATGGCTACACCTTC	CASSLTDPAYYGYTF
13	TRBV6-5	TRBD1	TRBJ1-1	NA	TGTGCCAGCAGTTACGGCAGGGGGCTTGGAGCTTTCTTT	CASSYGRGLGAFF
16	TRBV4-3	NA	TRBJ1-4	NA	TGCGCCAGCAGCCAAGTCTTTAGGGGGACTAATGAAAAACTGTTTTTT	CASSQVFRGTNEKLFF
16	TRBV5-1	TRBD2	TRBJ2-3	NA	TGCGCCAGCAGCTTGATAGCGGGGGATCCCACAGATACGCAGTATTTT	CASSLIAGDPTDTQYF
15	TRBV3-1/TRBV3-2	TRBD1	TRBJ1-2	few	TGTGCCAGCAGCCACCGGGACAGGGGGAACTATGGCTACACCTTC	CASSHRDRGNYGYTF
14	TRBV5-1	NA	TRBJ1-2	NA	TGCGCCAGCAGCTTGGGATCAGCTAACTATGGCTACACCTTC	CASSLGSANYGYTF
13	TRBV19	NA	TRBJ2-5	NA	TGTGCCAGCAGCGACAGGAGCCAAGAGACCCAGTACTTC	CASSDRSQETQYF
16	TRBV28	TRBD1	TRBJ1-2	NA	TGTGCCAGCAGCATACTCGGCCAAGACAGGGGCTATGGCTACACCTTC	CASSILGQDRGYGYTF
15	TRBV7-2	TRBD1	TRBJ1-2	NA	TGTGCCAGCAGCTTAGCGCGGACAGGGACCTATGGCTACACCTTC	CASSLARTGTYGYTF
17	TRBV6-6	NA	TRBJ1-3	NA	TGTGCCAGCAGTCACCGGACAGCTCGATCTTCTGGAAACACCATATATTTT	CASSHRTARSSGNTIYF
15	TRBV2	TRBD2	TRBJ2-2	NA	TGTGCCAGCAAGACTAGCGGGGGTCTTACCGGGGAGCTGTTTTTT	CASKTSGGLTGELFF
13	TRBV18	NA	TRBJ1-1	NA	TGTGCCAGCTCATCGGACTGGAACACTGAAGCTTTCTTT	CASSSDWNTEAFF
14	TRBV3-1/TRBV3-2	TRBD1	TRBJ2-7	NA	TGTGCCAGCAGCCACTCGGACAGGGCCTACGAGCAGTACTTC	CASSHSDRAYEQYF
14	TRBV30	NA	TRBJ1-2	NA	TGTGCCTGGGTAACCGGGACAACTAACTATGGCTACACCTTC	CAWVTGTTNYGYTF
14	TRBV28	TRBD2	TRBJ2-5	NA	TGTGCCAGTAAACTAGCGGGGGGGCCTAAGACCCAGTACTTC	CASKLAGGPKTQYF
13	TRBV19	NA	TRBJ2-2	NA	TGTGCCAGTGGCAGGGGGGACACCGGGGAGCTGTTTTTT	CASGRGDTGELFF
13	TRBV9	NA	TRBJ1-2	NA	TGTGCCAGCAGCTCCTCAAGGGAGGCTGGCTACACCTTC	CASSSSREAGYTF
13	TRBV11-2	NA	TRBJ2-3	NA	TGTGCCAGCAGCCCACTTCGTTCGGATACGCAGTATTTT	CASSPLRSDTQYF
14	TRBV5-1	TRBD2	TRBJ2-3	NA	TGCGCCAGCAGTAGCGGGGGGGTCACAGATACGCAGTATTTT	CASSSGGVTDTQYF
14	TRBV5-1	NA	TRBJ1-2	NA	TGCGCCAGCAGCTTGGGGTCAGCTAACTATGGCTACACCTTC	CASSLGSANYGYTF
15	TRBV5-8	NA	TRBJ1-1	NA	TGTGCCAGCAGCTTGGAAGGCAGGGGGAACACTGAAGCTTTCTTT	CASSLEGRGNTEAFF
14	TRBV4-3	NA	TRBJ1-1	NA	TGCGCCAGCAGCCCGGGAGGGGGGAACACTGAAGCTTTCTTT	CASSPGGGNTEAFF
14	TRBV24-1	TRBD1	TRBJ2-7	NA	TGTGCCACCAGTGGGGAGACAGGGGGAAACGAGCAGTACTTC	CATSGETGGNEQYF
13	TRBV19	NA	TRBJ2-2	NA	TGTGCCAGTATAGGGGTTCCCACCGGGGAGCTGTTTTTT	CASIGVPTGELFF
19	TRBV4-1	NA	TRBJ1-4	few	TGCGCCAGCAGCCAAGTTTCTCGGGGAGGGGCGCTTCTTCATGAAAAACTGTTTTTT	CASSQVSRGGALLHEKLFF
15	TRBV19	TRBD1	TRBJ2-7	NA	TGTGCCAGTAGTATCTTGGGGACAGGGGTAACCGAGCAGTACTTC	CASSILGTGVTEQYF
12	TRBV6-6	NA	TRBJ1-2	NA	TGTGCCAGCAGTTACGTAGCATATGGCTACACCTTC	CASSYVAYGYTF
16	TRBV3-1/TRBV3-2	TRBD1	TRBJ1-1	NA	TGTGCCAGCAGCCAAGATCAGGGACAGGGAGGCACTGAAGCTTTCTTT	CASSQDQGQGGTEAFF
16	TRBV5-4	TRBD1	TRBJ1-3	NA	TGTGCCAGCAGCCCCCGGACAGGGGTCGCGGGAAACACCATATATTTT	CASSPRTGVAGNTIYF
13	TRBV6-5	NA	TRBJ1-6	NA	TGTGCCAGCAGTCGCCGGTCAAGCTCACCCCTCCACTTT	CASSRRSSSPLHF
14	TRBV18	TRBD1	TRBJ2-5	NA	TGTGCCAGCTCACCTCAGGGGGCCAGGGAGACCCAGTACTTC	CASSPQGARETQYF
15	TRBV27	NA	TRBJ1-2	NA	TGTGCCAGCAGCCCGACGACGGACTCTCGCTATGGCTACACCTTC	CASSPTTDSRYGYTF
14	TRBV7-3	NA	TRBJ1-6	NA	TGTGCCAGCAGCACAGGGCAGGTCGATTCACCCCTCCACTTT	CASSTGQVDSPLHF
17	TRBV3-1/TRBV3-2	TRBD2	TRBJ2-1	once	TGTGCCAGCAGCCAATTCATGACTAGCGGGGAGACCAATGAGCAGTTCTTC	CASSQFMTSGETNEQFF
15	TRBV28	NA	TRBJ1-1	NA	TGTGCCAGCAGTGCCCCTCAACAGATGAACACTGAAGCTTTCTTT	CASSAPQQMNTEAFF
15	TRBV19	NA	TRBJ2-1	NA	TGTGCCAGTACCTTATCCGGGGAGCCTTACAATGAGCAGTTCTTC	CASTLSGEPYNEQFF
16	TRBV6-6	NA	TRBJ1-5	NA	TGTGCCAGCAGTAAAACAGGTATTCTTAGCAATCAGCCCCAGCATTTT	CASSKTGILSNQPQHF
14	TRBV14	NA	TRBJ2-5	NA	TGTGCCAGCAGCCAAGGCCCGGGGCGGGGGACCCAGTACTTC	CASSQGPGRGTQYF
15	TRBV11-1	NA	TRBJ2-7	NA	TGTGCCAGCAGCTATGCACAGGGACCGATCTACGAGCAGTACTTC	CASSYAQGPIYEQYF
11	TRBV5-1	NA	TRBJ2-7	NA	TGCGCCAGCAGTGCGGAGTACGAGCAGTACTTC	CASSAEYEQYF
14	TRBV5-6	NA	TRBJ1-2	once	TGTGCCAGCAGCTTGTGGGGGCAGGGGCATGGCTACACCTTC	CASSLWGQGHGYTF
10	TRBV20-1	NA	TRBJ1-2	NA	TGCAGTGCTAGAGGGCCGGGCTACACCTTC	CSARGPGYTF
16	TRBV27	NA	TRBJ1-6	NA	TGTGCCAGCAGTCCGGACAGTCCGCGCGGTAATTCACCCCTCCACTTT	CASSPDSPRGNSPLHF
15	TRBV7-2	TRBD1	TRBJ1-2	NA	TGTGCCAGCAGCCCTCCCTCAGGGGGTTACTATGGCTACACCTTC	CASSPPSGGYYGYTF
17	TRBV7-9	TRBD1	TRBJ2-2	NA	TGTGCCAGCAGCCTTTCGGGACAGGGGGCCAGGACCGGGGAGCTGTTTTTT	CASSLSGQGARTGELFF
14	TRBV11-2	NA	TRBJ1-4	NA	TGTGCCAGCAGAATGACTCGGCTAAATGAAAAACTGTTTTTT	CASRMTRLNEKLFF
18	TRBV5-1	TRBD2	TRBJ2-2	NA	TGCGCCAGCAGCTCATCGACTAGCGGGGGGCTCGGGAGCGGGGAGCTGTTTTTT	CASSSSTSGGLGSGELFF
15	TRBV12-5	TRBD1	TRBJ1-5	NA	TGTGCTAGTGGTTTCGTGACAGGGGCGTCCCAGCCCCAGCATTTT	CASGFVTGASQPQHF